These 10 T cell receptor beta chains were all obtained from the same sample, sequenced in a study of cytomegalovirus exposure and HLA in healthy donors. PCR amplification relied on 60 Vbeta primers (plus 13 Jbeta primers). The repertoire was sequenced with immunoSEQ multiplex PCR; TCRdb's copy has only in-frame clones and lacks some. This sample carries over 200,000 clones, over 70% of them seen once, and the ten largest clones take roughly 2.5%. Sample: PBMCs. Source of these receptors: a woman aged 55-70 years in good health and CMV-seropositive.

About this clone: The junction shows a germline mismatch at one end, possibly a read error. J is TRBJ2-7 and V is TRBV11-2; TRBD2 matches 11 bases. The CDR3 covers 15 residues. Germline-derived CDR1 and CDR2 are SGHAT and FQNNGV. CDR3 loop: CASSLAGGRSNEQYF. Written as DNA, the CDR3 is TGTGCCAGCAGTTTAGCGGGAGGGCGGTCCAACGAGCAGTACTTC. Full variable domain (rest looked up from reference TRBV11-2 and TRBJ2-7): EAGVAQSPRYKIIEKRQSVAFWCNPISGHATLYWYQQILGQGPKLLIQFQNNGVVDDSQLPKDRFSAERLKGVDSTLKIQPAKLEDSAVYLCASSLAGGRSNEQYFGPGTRLTVT.

The rearrangement links TRBV7-5 to TRBJ1-6; TRBD1 is taken as the D call from the table, unchecked against the DNA. TRBV7-5 has pseudogene status. CDR3 size: 14 residues. The CDR3 DNA reads as TGTGTCAGATCAGAGGGGGCCTATAATTCACCCCTCCACTTT. This gives the protein CVRSEGAYNSPLHF.

This chain uses TRBV4-2 with TRBJ2-5; 13 bases line up with TRBD2. Germline V gene lookup returns CDR1 LGHNA and CDR2 YNFKEQ. Trimming cost V 2 bases and J 4 bases; bases outside gene matches: 10. The CDR3 length is 18 residues. The CDR3: CASSQSSEGLAGRETQYF. The CDR3 DNA sequence: TGTGCCAGCAGCCAATCCAGTGAGGGACTAGCGGGGAGAGAGACCCAGTACTTC.

To note about this clone: The same CDR3 can be traced to other DNA sequences in this sample. The chain carries TRBV5-6 and TRBJ2-7, with D maybe TRBD1 (6 bases). CDR1 is SGHDT, CDR2 YYEEEE, per germline. Trimming removed 0 bases from V and 4 bases from J, with 11 bases in between. The CDR3 has 14 residues. The CDR3 region is CASSLGQGRYEQYF. The CDR3 nucleotides read TGTGCCAGCAGCTTGGGGCAGGGGCGGTACGAGCAGTACTTC. The full variable domain, rest sourced from reference TRBV5-6 and TRBJ2-7, is DAGVTQSPTHLIKTRGQQVTLRCSPKSGHDTVSWYQQALGQGPQFIFQYYEEEERQRGNFPDRFSGHQFPNYSSELNVNALLLGDSALYLCASSLGQGRYEQYFGPGTRLTVT.

CDR3 in amino acids: CASSDRGDSYEQYF. In nucleotides, the CDR3 is TGTGCCAGCAGCGACAGGGGCGATTCCTACGAGCAGTACTTC. The chain is built from TRBV6-5 and TRBJ2-7, with 8 bases identical to TRBD1. CDR1 and CDR2 (germline): MNHEY, SVGAGI. J gave up 1 base and V 6 bases, and 5 bases lay outside the gene matches. There are 14 residues in the CDR3.

CDR3 DNA sequence: TGTGCCTGGAGCTCTCGAGCGGGGACCTCCGAGCAGTACTTC. This translates into CAWSSRAGTSEQYF. The chain carries TRBV30 and TRBJ2-7, with TRBD2 matching over 7 bases. This CDR3 spans 14 amino acids. Germline V gives CDR1 GTSNPN, CDR2 SVGIG (reference sequence). V was pared by 3 bases and J by 6 bases, with 11 bases of the junction left unmatched.

The chain uses TRBV5-6 and TRBJ2-7, with TRBD1 matching 8 bases. There are 16 residues in the CDR3. V lost 4 bases to trimming and J lost 1 base; unmatched junction nucleotides: 10. Germline assignment: CDR1 SGHDT and CDR2 YYEEEE. CDR3 DNA sequence: TGTGCCAGCAGCCAAGGACAGGGTCTGATGTCCTACGAGCAGTACTTC. Encoded protein: CASSQGQGLMSYEQYF.

J is TRBJ2-5 and V is TRBV9, with D tentatively TRBD2 (6 bases). The CDR3 has 15 residues. Trimming removed 3 bases from V and 3 bases from J, with 15 bases in between. Looked up from germline, CDR1 is SGDLS and CDR2 is YYNGEE. The CDR3 loop reads CASSGRVWREETQYF. The DNA for the CDR3 is TGTGCCAGCAGCGGTAGGGTATGGAGGGAAGAGACCCAGTACTTC.

The CDR3, as DNA: TGTGCCAGCAGTGGGGAGGACAGGGTCACAGATACGCAGTATTTT. The encoded protein is CASSGEDRVTDTQYF. The chain links TRBV9 to TRBJ2-3; 8 nucleotides match TRBD1. Trimming cost V 5 bases and J 2 bases; bases outside gene matches: 7. The CDR3 loop spans 15 amino acids. Per germline, CDR1 SGDLS and CDR2 YYNGEE.

V and J are TRBV27 and TRBJ2-3; 9 positions agree with TRBD2. CDR1 MNHEY and CDR2 SMNVEV come from the germline V gene (reference sequence). CDR3 length: 15 amino acids. V was pared by 4 bases and J by 11 bases, with 13 bases of the junction left unmatched. The CDR3 coding sequence is TGTGCCAGCAGTTGGGTAGCGGGAGTGTGGCTACTGCAGTATTTT. Its translation is CASSWVAGVWLLQYF.